The clone carrying this TCR beta chain occurred once. Antigen: not known. This sample is drawn from a study of long-term antiretroviral therapy in people with HIV. V lost 4 bases to trimming and J lost 4 bases; unmatched junction nucleotides: 9. The CDR3 is 16 amino acids. Germline loops: CDR1 SGHRS, CDR2 YFSETQ. Survey-level resolution applied to immunoSEQ assay v3.0. Profiled with immunoSEQ multiplex PCR; TCRdb holds only in-frame clones, not every one. This table has 20,000 to 30,000 clones, more than 70% appearing once. Regarding the study as a whole: ART-treated samples gained diversity yet remained below transplant donor controls. Adherence to ART, viral resistance and therapy changes lacked any data.

The chain is built from TRBV5-1 and TRBJ2-5; 11 nucleotides align to TRBD1. This specimen was unsorted PBMCs, taken 3 years after starting antiretroviral therapy. The source of this sequence is a man between 18 and 35 years old with HIV. CDR3 sequence: CASSKTGQGARETQYF. The CDR3 region has the DNA TGCGCCAGCAGCAAAACCGGACAGGGGGCACGAGAGACCCAGTACTTC.